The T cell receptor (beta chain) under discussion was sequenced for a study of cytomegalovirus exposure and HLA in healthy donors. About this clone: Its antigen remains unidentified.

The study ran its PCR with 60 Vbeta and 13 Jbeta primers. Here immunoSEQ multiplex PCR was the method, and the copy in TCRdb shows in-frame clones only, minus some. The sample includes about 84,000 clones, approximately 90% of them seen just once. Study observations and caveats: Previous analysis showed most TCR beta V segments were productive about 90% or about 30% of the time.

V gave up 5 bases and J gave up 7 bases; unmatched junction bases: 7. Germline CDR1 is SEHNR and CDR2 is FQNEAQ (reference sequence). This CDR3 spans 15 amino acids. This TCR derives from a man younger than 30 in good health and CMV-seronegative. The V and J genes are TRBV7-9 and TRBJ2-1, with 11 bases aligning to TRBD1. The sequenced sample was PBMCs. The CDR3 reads CASSLTRDRGNEQFF. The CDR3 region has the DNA TGTGCCAGCAGCCTTACCCGGGACAGGGGGAATGAGCAGTTCTTC. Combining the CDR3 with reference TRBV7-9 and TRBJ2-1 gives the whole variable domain DTGVSQNPRHKITKRGQNVTFRCDPISEHNRLYWYRQTLGQGPEFLTYFQNEAQLEKSRLLSDRFSAERPKGSFSTLEIQRTEQGDSAMYLCASSLTRDRGNEQFFGPGTRLTVL.